These T cell receptor beta chains were read from a single sample in a study of CD8 T cells in ankylosing spondylitis. A single record per CDR3 protein comes from TCRdb applying MiXCR to the 5' RACE reads. This sample carries roughly 700,000 distinct CDR3 sequences, over 15% of them seen once, and the ten largest clones take around a fifth. Sample: blood, either unsorted or a sorted T cell fraction (not recorded which). Source of these receptors: a male donor with ankylosing spondylitis. The CDR3 runs from the conserved cysteine through the conserved F or W. The D gene is left open where the match is weak. Size is stated for part of the rows, as once, few or many counts, or as a class when the clone is expanded.

few	TRBV5-1	-	TRBJ1-3	CASGPDGSSGNTIYF	TGCGCCAGCGGTCCTGACGGGAGCTCTGGAAACACCATATATTTT
-	TRBV7-9	-	TRBJ2-1	CASSLLLENEQFF	TGTGCCAGCAGCTTACTACTCGAGAATGAGCAGTTCTTC
-	TRBV4-3	-	TRBJ2-7	CASSQDRDTYEQYF	TGCGCCAGCAGCCAAGATCGGGACACCTACGAGCAGTACTTC
few	TRBV6-1	-	TRBJ1-1	CASRGPKNTEAFF	TGTGCCAGCAGGGGACCGAAGAACACTGAAGCTTTCTTT
few	TRBV20-1	-	TRBJ2-1	CSARPGREQFF	TGCAGTGCTAGACCGGGACGAGAGCAGTTCTTC
many	TRBV12-3/TRBV12-4	TRBD1	TRBJ1-6	CASSDRGNSPLHF	TGTGCCAGCAGTGACAGGGGTAATTCACCCCTCCACTTT
few	TRBV7-9	TRBD2	TRBJ2-1	CASSLGPSGSYNEQFF	TGTGCCAGCAGCTTGGGGCCTAGCGGTTCCTACAATGAGCAGTTCTTC
few	TRBV7-3	TRBD2	TRBJ2-1	CASSPTAGTSYNEQFF	TGTGCCAGCAGCCCGACAGCGGGGACCTCCTACAATGAGCAGTTCTTC
-	TRBV10-3	TRBD1	TRBJ2-7	CAISPGQGVGPYEQYF	TGTGCCATCAGCCCGGGACAGGGGGTAGGGCCTTACGAGCAGTACTTC
-	TRBV29-1	-	TRBJ1-3	CSAEADSGNTLYF	TGCAGCGCCGAGGCAGATTCTGGAAACACCTTATATTTT
-	TRBV19	TRBD1	TRBJ1-5	CASSIAISDRAGQPQHF	TGTGCCAGTAGTATCGCGATCTCGGACAGGGCGGGCCAGCCCCAGCATTTT
many	TRBV18	-	TRBJ2-5	CASSPPRETQYF	TGTGCCAGCAGCCCCCCCCGAGAGACCCAGTACTTC
few	TRBV5-6	-	TRBJ2-5	CASSFPLGTQYF	TGTGCCAGCAGCTTCCCTTTGGGGACCCAGTACTTC
few	TRBV28	TRBD2	TRBJ2-3	CASSSLGTSGTDTQYF	TGTGCCAGCAGTTCTCTCGGGACTAGCGGCACAGATACGCAGTATTTT
-	TRBV29-1	TRBD1	TRBJ1-2	CSVLGTGLGYTF	TGCAGCGTTCTCGGGACAGGGCTCGGCTACACCTTC
-	TRBV4-1	-	TRBJ1-5	CASSQVAGAGQPQHF	TGCGCCAGCAGCCAAGTGGCAGGGGCTGGTCAGCCCCAGCATTTT
-	TRBV10-3	-	TRBJ2-7	CAISLGRDSDEQYF	TGTGCCATCAGTCTTGGCCGGGACTCCGACGAGCAGTACTTC
few	TRBV11-2	-	TRBJ1-4	CASSLAGQSTNEKLFF	TGTGCCAGCAGCTTAGCCGGACAGTCAACTAATGAAAAACTGTTTTTT
-	TRBV4-2	-	TRBJ2-5	CASSQVAQVGETQYF	TGTGCCAGCAGCCAAGTGGCACAGGTCGGGGAGACCCAGTACTTC
few	TRBV2	TRBD2	TRBJ2-7	CASMQEMTSVGDEQYF	TGTGCCAGCATGCAGGAGATGACTAGCGTTGGGGACGAGCAGTACTTC
-	TRBV20-1	-	TRBJ1-4	CSAKRDVNGKLFF	TGCAGTGCGAAAAGAGACGTGAACGGAAAACTGTTTTTT
-	TRBV11-2	TRBD2	TRBJ2-1	CASSLVFSGLAGGFEQFF	TGTGCCAGCAGCTTAGTTTTTTCGGGACTAGCGGGGGGGTTTGAGCAGTTCTTC
-	TRBV9	TRBD2	TRBJ2-1	CASSVERVAGGHEQFF	TGTGCCAGCAGCGTAGAAAGGGTGGCGGGAGGGCATGAGCAGTTCTTC
-	TRBV12-3/TRBV12-4	-	TRBJ1-1	CASTVHQGTNTEAFF	TGTGCCAGCACCGTACACCAGGGAACCAACACTGAAGCTTTCTTT
few	TRBV29-1	TRBD2	TRBJ2-7	CSVWGGYYEQYF	TGCAGCGTTTGGGGGGGTTATTACGAGCAGTACTTC
few	TRBV20-1	-	TRBJ1-5	CSASLGGQPQHF	TGCAGTGCTTCCCTTGGGGGGCAGCCCCAGCATTTT
few	TRBV28	TRBD1	TRBJ1-1	CASSLQTGWAFF	TGTGCCAGCAGTTTGCAGACAGGGTGGGCTTTCTTT
-	TRBV12-3/TRBV12-4	TRBD1	TRBJ1-5	CASKSGTVNQPQHF	TGTGCCAGCAAATCCGGGACAGTCAATCAGCCCCAGCATTTT
few	TRBV20-1	TRBD2	TRBJ2-5	CSARDILAMGTQYF	TGCAGTGCTAGAGATATACTAGCGATGGGGACCCAGTACTTC
-	TRBV10-3	-	TRBJ1-5	CAISETDSNQPQHF	TGTGCCATCAGTGAGACTGACAGCAATCAGCCCCAGCATTTT
few	TRBV7-3	TRBD1	TRBJ2-7	CASSLTGDRGYEQYF	TGTGCCAGCAGCTTAACAGGGGACAGGGGCTACGAGCAGTACTTC
few	TRBV29-1	-	TRBJ2-1	CSVPAGDEQFF	TGCAGCGTCCCGGCGGGCGATGAGCAGTTCTTC
many	TRBV3-1	-	TRBJ2-3	CASSQGVGTDTQYF	TGTGCCAGCAGCCAGGGGGTCGGGACAGATACGCAGTATTTT
many	TRBV10-3	TRBD1	TRBJ2-7	CAISEPGQGIYEQYF	TGTGCCATCAGTGAACCGGGACAGGGGATCTACGAGCAGTACTTC
-	TRBV7-2	TRBD1	TRBJ1-1	CASSLQGVGNTEAFF	TGTGCCAGCAGCTTACAGGGGGTCGGGAACACTGAAGCTTTCTTT
few	TRBV20-1	-	TRBJ1-3	CSARDPLQYSGNTIYF	TGCAGTGCTAGAGATCCCCTACAGTACTCTGGAAACACCATATATTTT
few	TRBV11-2	-	TRBJ2-1	CASSLARGLYNEQFF	TGTGCCAGCAGCTTAGCCCGGGGCTTGTACAATGAGCAGTTCTTC